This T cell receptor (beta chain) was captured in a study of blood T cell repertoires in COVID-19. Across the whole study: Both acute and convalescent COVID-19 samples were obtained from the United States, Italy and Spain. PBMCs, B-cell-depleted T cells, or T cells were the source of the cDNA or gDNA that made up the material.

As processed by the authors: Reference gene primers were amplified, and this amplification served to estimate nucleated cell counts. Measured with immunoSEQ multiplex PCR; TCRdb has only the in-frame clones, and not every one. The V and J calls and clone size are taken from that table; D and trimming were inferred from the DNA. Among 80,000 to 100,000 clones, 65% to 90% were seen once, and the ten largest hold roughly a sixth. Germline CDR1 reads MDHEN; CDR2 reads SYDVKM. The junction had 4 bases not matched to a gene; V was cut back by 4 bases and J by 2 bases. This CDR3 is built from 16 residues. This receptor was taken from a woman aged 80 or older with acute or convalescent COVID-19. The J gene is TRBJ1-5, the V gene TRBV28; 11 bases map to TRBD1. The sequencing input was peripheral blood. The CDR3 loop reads CASSSDRGRRNQPQHF. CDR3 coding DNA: TGTGCCAGCAGTTCGGACAGGGGGCGTCGCAATCAGCCCCAGCATTTT.